The next 20 T cell receptor beta chains were all read from a single sample in a study of blood T cell repertoires in COVID-19. Repertoires were generated with immunoSEQ multiplex PCR, while TCRdb's copy carries only in-frame clones and drops some. The sample records about 240,000 clones, roughly 90% being singletons. Sequencing was performed on PBMCs or T cells enriched from blood (not recorded which). These receptors all come from a woman aged 25 to 39 with acute COVID-19.

This chain connects TRBV19 to TRBJ1-1; possible D gene TRBD1, 5 bases. The germline V and J ends were trimmed by 7 bases and 3 bases, with 21 bases remaining between them. The germline gives CDR1 LNHDA, CDR2 SQIVND (reference sequence). The CDR3 sequence is 16 residues long. The chain's CDR3 is CASTQAQTDRYTEAFF. The CDR3, as DNA: TGTGCCAGTACCCAGGCTCAAACTGACAGATACACTGAAGCTTTCTTT.

This clone was detected a few times. The chain carries TRBV11-2 and TRBJ1-2, with D uncertain. Trimming took off 5 bases at V and 2 bases at J, with 9 bases between the two ends. The CDR3 extends over 13 amino acids. Germline V gene data show CDR1 as SGHAT and CDR2 as FQNNGV. CDR3 loop: CASSPSPNYGYTF. CDR3 coding DNA: TGTGCCAGCAGCCCCAGTCCCAACTATGGCTACACCTTC.

V gene TRBV7-8 combines with J gene TRBJ1-4; D perhaps matches TRBD1 (6 bases). The CDR3 covers 15 residues. Per the germline V gene, CDR1 is SGHVS and CDR2 is FQNEAQ. V was shortened by 5 bases and J by 0 bases, with 10 bases between the two germline ends. CDR3 nucleotides: TGTGCCAGCAGCCCCAGGGGAACAACTAATGAAAAACTGTTTTTT. Translation gives CASSPRGTTNEKLFF. Full variable domain (remainder filled in from reference TRBV7-8 and TRBJ1-4): GAGVSQSPRYKVAKRGQDVALRCDPISGHVSLFWYQQALGQGPEFLTYFQNEAQLDKSGLPSDRFFAERPEGSVSTLKIQRTQQEDSAVYLCASSPRGTTNEKLFFGSGTQLSVL.

V usage is TRBV3-1 (or the pseudogene TRBV3-2) and J usage is TRBJ2-1, with D tentatively TRBD1 (6 bases). Germline values: CDR1 LGHDT, CDR2 YNNKEL (reference sequence). V was cut by 4 bases and J by 7 bases, with 17 bases left in between. The CDR3 runs 15 residues. The CDR3 reads CASSLTGISFNEQFF. CDR3 DNA sequence: TGTGCCAGCAGCCTTACAGGGATATCTTTTAATGAGCAGTTCTTC.

This sequence joins TRBV2 and TRBJ1-2; TRBD1 aligns across 12 bases. The CDR3 runs 13 residues. Trimming took 4 bases from V and 8 from J; bases not matched to a gene: 2. Per germline, CDR1 SNHLY and CDR2 FYNNEI. The CDR3: CASSAGTGGGYTF. CDR3 DNA sequence: TGTGCCAGCAGTGCCGGGACAGGGGGCGGCTACACCTTC.

This clone was counted many times. V and J are TRBV15 and TRBJ1-1, with TRBD1 matching 9 bases. V lost 4 bases to trimming and J lost 1 base; unmatched junction nucleotides: 1. From germline, CDR1 is LNHNV and CDR2 YYDKDF (reference sequence). The CDR3 consists of 14 residues. The CDR3 is CATSKQGANTEAFF. The CDR3 nucleotides are TGTGCCACCAGCAAACAGGGGGCGAACACTGAAGCTTTCTTT.

This clone was seen only once. V gene TRBV9 combines with J gene TRBJ2-3; D remains ambiguous. Trimming took 3 bases from V and 2 from J, leaving 10 bases between them. This CDR3 contains 14 residues. Germline V gene data show CDR1 as SGDLS and CDR2 as YYNGEE. In DNA form, the CDR3 reads TGTGCCAGCAGCGCGCTTACTTCCACAGATACGCAGTATTTT. Translation: CASSALTSTDTQYF.

The chain combines TRBV7-8 with TRBJ2-1, with a possible D match to TRBD2 (7 bases). CDR3 length: 14 amino acids. Germline values: CDR1 SGHVS, CDR2 FQNEAQ. Trimming removed 5 bases at V and 8 bases at J, with 16 bases between. The CDR3 coding sequence is TGTGCCAGCAGCCTGAACCAGGGGAGGGATGAGCAGTTCTTC. It specifies CASSLNQGRDEQFF.

V gene TRBV5-1 combines with J gene TRBJ1-2, with 9 bases fitting TRBD1. The CDR3 covers 15 residues. V lost 3 bases, J lost 6 bases, and 9 bases stayed unmatched. The germline gives CDR1 SGHRS, CDR2 YFSETQ. CDR3 bases: TGCGCCAGCAGCTCTCGACAGGGGGTAAATGATGGCTACACCTTC. This gives the protein CASSSRQGVNDGYTF.

This chain uses TRBV5-6 with TRBJ1-1; D gene unclear. CDR1 and CDR2 (germline): SGHDT, YYEEEE. V gave up 6 bases and J gave up 1 base, with 16 bases separating them. The CDR3 length is 15 residues. The CDR3 protein is CASTHRGGKNTEAFF. In DNA, the CDR3 is TGTGCCAGCACTCATCGGGGAGGGAAGAACACTGAAGCTTTCTTT.

The chain employs TRBV2 and TRBJ1-2; D possibly corresponds to TRBD1 (6 bases). V lost 6 bases and J 4 bases, leaving 18 bases between the germline ends. Germline loops: CDR1 SNHLY, CDR2 FYNNEI. The CDR3 has 15 amino acids. This CDR3 reads CASRDYRDKIYGYTF. CDR3 nucleotides: TGTGCCAGCAGGGATTATCGGGACAAGATCTATGGCTACACCTTC. The complete variable domain, with remaining parts taken from reference TRBV2 and TRBJ1-2, reads EPEVTQTPSHQVTQMGQEVILRCVPISNHLYFYWYRQILGQKVEFLVSFYNNEISEKSEIFDDQFSVERPDGSNFTLKIRSTKLEDSAMYFCASRDYRDKIYGYTFGSGTRLTVV.

The chain links TRBV5-1 to TRBJ2-1; TRBD2 aligns across 8 bases. Germline trimming cut 2 bases from V and 8 bases from J; bases unmatched to any gene: 9. The CDR3 has 15 residues. CDR1 is SGHRS and CDR2 is YFSETQ in the germline V gene. CDR3: CASSLRSGGRDEQFF. The CDR3 nucleotides are TGCGCCAGCAGCTTAAGGAGCGGGGGTCGGGATGAGCAGTTCTTC.

This chain uses TRBV11-2 with TRBJ2-3; 9 bases are a match to TRBD2. The germline V gene has CDR1 SGHAT and CDR2 FQNNGV. The CDR3 length is 16 residues. Germline trimming cut 4 bases from V and 2 bases from J; bases unmatched to any gene: 7. CDR3 amino acids: CASSSRLADYTDTQYF. The CDR3 coding sequence is TGTGCCAGCAGCTCCCGACTAGCGGATTACACAGATACGCAGTATTTT.

This chain joins TRBV6-6 and TRBJ1-5; TRBD1 aligns across 7 bases. Per the germline V gene, CDR1 is MNHNY and CDR2 is SVGAGI (reference sequence). The CDR3 totals 14 residues. J was trimmed by 3 bases and V by 7 bases; bases with no gene match: 6. The CDR3 loop is CASTKGTDNQPQHF. The DNA of the CDR3 is TGTGCCAGCACAAAGGGGACAGACAATCAGCCCCAGCATTTT.

This clone was seen a handful of times. The chain uses TRBV6-5 and TRBJ1-1; 10 nucleotides align to TRBD1. CDR1 and CDR2 (germline): MNHEY, SVGAGI. The CDR3 runs 15 residues. The trim removed 5 bases at V and 6 bases at J, leaving 9 bases unmatched. The CDR3: CASSSRDRGRAEAFF. For the CDR3, the DNA is TGTGCCAGCAGTAGCCGGGACAGGGGTCGAGCTGAAGCTTTCTTT.

This sequence joins TRBV10-3 and TRBJ1-1; D possibly corresponds to TRBD1 (5 bases). The CDR3 contains 15 residues. Between the trimmed V and J ends, which lost 0 bases and 6 bases, there was a span of 14 bases. CDR1 and CDR2 (germline): ENHRY, SYGVKD. CDR3 nucleotide sequence: TGTGCCATCAGTGAGTCGGAGGGGCGCATGCCTGAAGCTTTCTTT. This sequence encodes CAISESEGRMPEAFF.

CDR3 residues: CASSPWTATLTNEKLFF. The CDR3 bases are TGTGCCAGCTCACCATGGACAGCGACTCTAACTAATGAAAAACTGTTTTTT. The chain carries TRBV18 and TRBJ1-4; tentative D call: TRBD1 (6 bases). The V gene's germline CDR1 is KGHSH and CDR2 LQKENI. This CDR3 is 17 amino acids long. The V end was cut by 2 bases, the J end by 1 base, with 14 bases between.

The chain joins TRBV30 to TRBJ2-7; 7 nucleotides line up with TRBD1. CDR1 and CDR2 (germline): GTSNPN, SVGIG (reference sequence). The CDR3 loop spans 14 amino acids. With 5 bases clipped from V and 3 bases from J, the junction kept 10 bases outside the gene matches. In nucleotides, the CDR3 is TGTGCCTGGGGGAGTGGGGACAGCCTCTACGAGCAGTACTTC. Protein: CAWGSGDSLYEQYF.

The chain is built from TRBV19 and TRBJ1-5, with TRBD1 as a possible D gene (5 bases). CDR1 is LNHDA and CDR2 is SQIVND in the germline V gene (reference sequence). Trimming shortened V by 7 bases and J by 7 bases, and 17 bases separated the two germline ends. There are 14 residues in the CDR3. Written as DNA, the CDR3 is TGTGCCAGTAATAGGGAAGCCCAGGGACAGCCCCAGCATTTT. Translating it yields CASNREAQGQPQHF.

The chain employs TRBV7-9 and TRBJ1-1; D perhaps matches TRBD1 (5 bases). V lost 4 bases and J 0 bases, leaving 15 bases between the germline ends. This CDR3 is built from 16 residues. The germline V gene has CDR1 SEHNR and CDR2 FQNEAQ (reference sequence). The CDR3: CASSSPPRGMNTEAFF. Written as DNA, the CDR3 is TGTGCCAGCAGCTCCCCCCCGCGGGGGATGAACACTGAAGCTTTCTTT.